A single sample gave rise to the 8 T cell receptor beta chains below, sequenced in a study of blood T cell repertoires in COVID-19. The protocol was immunoSEQ multiplex PCR, while the TCRdb copy is restricted to in-frame clones and leaves out a portion. The table shows a few hundred thousand clones, with approximately 81% occurring only once. Sequences were obtained from peripheral blood. The receptors come from a woman aged 80 or over with acute or convalescent COVID-19.

This chain uses TRBV6-1 with TRBJ2-5; 14 bases agree with TRBD2. CDR3 length: 16 residues. V dropped 0 bases and J dropped 4; count of bases not matched to a gene: 1. Germline-derived CDR1 and CDR2 are MNHNS and SASEGT. The CDR3 sequence: CASSEAGLAGVETQYF. The CDR3 region has the DNA TGTGCCAGCAGTGAAGCGGGACTAGCGGGAGTAGAGACCCAGTACTTC.

This chain links TRBV30 with TRBJ1-3; TRBD1 might be the D (5 bases). Germline V gene data show CDR1 as GTSNPN and CDR2 as SVGIG (reference sequence). The V gene lost 4 bases and the J gene lost 4 bases, with 14 bases spanning the gap. The CDR3 extends over 14 amino acids. For the CDR3, the DNA is TGTGCCTGGACCAACGGGGGGGGAGGAAACACCATATATTTT. Translation gives CAWTNGGGGNTIYF.

This chain uses TRBV29-1 with TRBJ2-3; possible D gene TRBD2, 6 bases. Germline V lookup: CDR1 SQVTM, CDR2 ANQGSEA. This CDR3 is built from 10 residues. Trimming shortened V by 3 bases and J by 9 bases, and 7 bases separated the two germline ends. CDR3 residues: CSVEEGTQYF. As DNA, the CDR3 is TGCAGCGTTGAGGAGGGCACGCAGTATTTT.

This clone came up once. The V and J genes are TRBV19 and TRBJ1-2; 8 bases map to TRBD1. The CDR3 loop spans 16 amino acids. V was clipped by 6 bases and J by 4 bases; unmatched bases: 13. Germline V lookup: CDR1 LNHDA, CDR2 SQIVND (reference sequence). CDR3 DNA sequence: TGTGCCAGTAGAACCGCCTCGACAGGGGTTGGCTATGGCTACACCTTC. Translation gives CASRTASTGVGYGYTF.

This clone was observed a single time. The chain combines TRBV29-1 with TRBJ2-7, with D possibly matching TRBD1 (8 bases). This CDR3 spans 11 amino acids. CDR1 and CDR2 from the germline V gene are SQVTM and ANQGSEA. V was trimmed by 7 bases and J by 6 bases, leaving 13 bases between them. DNA of the CDR3: TGCAGCGGTACAGGGGGGGTCGAGCAGTACTTC. This gives the protein CSGTGGVEQYF.

The CDR3 loop reads CASSVGSGADTQYF. CDR3 DNA sequence: TGTGCCAGCAGTGTCGGGTCCGGGGCAGATACGCAGTATTTT. The chain uses TRBV7-3 and TRBJ2-3; tentatively, D is TRBD2 (5 bases). This CDR3 contains 14 residues. Germline lookup yields CDR1 SGHTA and CDR2 FQGTGA. Deletions cut 6 bases from V and 4 bases from J, with 14 bases between.

This chain links TRBV7-2 with TRBJ2-1, with D possibly matching TRBD2 (5 bases). The CDR3 covers 15 residues. Germline CDR1 and CDR2: SGHTA and FQGNSA. The V gene lost 6 bases and the J gene lost 1 base, with 13 bases spanning the gap. Written as DNA, the CDR3 is TGTGCCAGCAGTATAGTCTGGAGGTCCTACAATGAGCAGTTCTTC. Amino acid sequence: CASSIVWRSYNEQFF.

The V and J genes are TRBV7-2 and TRBJ1-4; TRBD1 aligns across 11 bases. Germline lookup yields CDR1 SGHTA and CDR2 FQGNSA. The CDR3 contains 16 residues. V was clipped by 5 bases and J by 8 bases; unmatched bases: 10. CDR3 bases: TGTGCCAGCAGCGAACGGACAGGGGGCGCTGGGGAAAAACTGTTTTTT. Protein: CASSERTGGAGEKLFF.